This is a list of T cell receptor beta chains from one sample in a study of T cell responses to AZD1222 COVID-19 vaccine. Using immunoSEQ multiplex PCR, the repertoire was profiled, and TCRdb retains in-frame clones only, with some absent. The repertoire includes 150,000 to 200,000 clones, 92% of them detected once, and around 0.99% sits in the top ten. The sequences come from peripheral blood, collected 28 days after the second AZD1222 dose. All receptors come from an adult who received the AZD1222 COVID-19 vaccine. CDR3s leave out the opening cysteine and the closing phenylalanine or tryptophan. Each record gives: CDR3 protein, clone size, V gene, J gene. Clone size appears in some rows only: once, few, many, or a class for an expanded clone.

cdr3_aa: ASSLTSYGYT
clone_size: .
v_call: TRBV7-9
j_call: TRBJ1-2

cdr3_aa: ASSQAKRNTQETQY
clone_size: .
v_call: TRBV3-1/TRBV3-2
j_call: TRBJ2-5

cdr3_aa: ASSSSPGGYGYT
clone_size: once
v_call: TRBV7-2
j_call: TRBJ1-2

cdr3_aa: ASRGSSGEGDTQY
clone_size: .
v_call: TRBV5-1
j_call: TRBJ2-3

cdr3_aa: ASSQEVGRGNQPQH
clone_size: once
v_call: TRBV4-1
j_call: TRBJ1-5

cdr3_aa: ASSRDGTQETQY
clone_size: .
v_call: TRBV7-2
j_call: TRBJ2-5

cdr3_aa: ASSSSFARQGEYT
clone_size: .
v_call: TRBV27
j_call: TRBJ1-2

cdr3_aa: ASSLYINEQF
clone_size: .
v_call: TRBV5-1
j_call: TRBJ2-1

cdr3_aa: ASSQEGSTGSTEAF
clone_size: .
v_call: TRBV3-1/TRBV3-2
j_call: TRBJ1-1

cdr3_aa: ASSKLGIKGTSYEQY
clone_size: .
v_call: TRBV21-1
j_call: TRBJ2-7

cdr3_aa: ASRTPYGYT
clone_size: .
v_call: TRBV6-5
j_call: TRBJ1-2

cdr3_aa: ASRQGAPYGYT
clone_size: once
v_call: TRBV6-5
j_call: TRBJ1-2

cdr3_aa: ASSRTGSQVLNYGYT
clone_size: .
v_call: TRBV18
j_call: TRBJ1-2

cdr3_aa: ASSQGQGVAYEQY
clone_size: .
v_call: TRBV4-1
j_call: TRBJ2-7

cdr3_aa: ASSPTSPGGQETQY
clone_size: few
v_call: TRBV18
j_call: TRBJ2-5

cdr3_aa: ASSAGRGQY
clone_size: .
v_call: TRBV11-2
j_call: TRBJ2-5

cdr3_aa: ASTKSGSQY
clone_size: .
v_call: TRBV12-3/TRBV12-4
j_call: TRBJ2-7

cdr3_aa: ASSNALGQPQH
clone_size: .
v_call: TRBV19
j_call: TRBJ1-5

cdr3_aa: ATETSGDGNEQF
clone_size: once
v_call: TRBV24-1
j_call: TRBJ2-1

cdr3_aa: ASSASEIYGYT
clone_size: .
v_call: TRBV25-1
j_call: TRBJ1-2

cdr3_aa: ASSFLTVSYEQY
clone_size: .
v_call: TRBV6-5
j_call: TRBJ2-7

cdr3_aa: ASSPGVTGNQPQH
clone_size: .
v_call: TRBV5-1
j_call: TRBJ1-5

cdr3_aa: ASSRDWTDDEKLF
clone_size: .
v_call: TRBV6-5
j_call: TRBJ1-4

cdr3_aa: ASSQDPPGALLSEAF
clone_size: .
v_call: TRBV4-1
j_call: TRBJ1-1